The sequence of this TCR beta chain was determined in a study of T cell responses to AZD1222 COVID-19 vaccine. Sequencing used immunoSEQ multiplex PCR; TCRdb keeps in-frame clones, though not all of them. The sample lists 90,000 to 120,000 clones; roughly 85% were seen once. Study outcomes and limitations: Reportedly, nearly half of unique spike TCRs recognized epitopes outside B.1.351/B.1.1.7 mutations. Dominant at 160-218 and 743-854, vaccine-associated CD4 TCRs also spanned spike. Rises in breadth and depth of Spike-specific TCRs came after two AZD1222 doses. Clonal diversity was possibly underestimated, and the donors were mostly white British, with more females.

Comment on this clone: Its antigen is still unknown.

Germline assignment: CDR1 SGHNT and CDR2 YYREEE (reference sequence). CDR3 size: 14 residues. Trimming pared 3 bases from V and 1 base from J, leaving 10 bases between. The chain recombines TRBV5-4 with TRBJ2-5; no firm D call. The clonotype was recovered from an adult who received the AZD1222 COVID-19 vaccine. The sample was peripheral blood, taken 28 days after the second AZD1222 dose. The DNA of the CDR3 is TGTGCCAGCAGCTCTCGAGCGAGCCAAGAGACCCAGTACTTC. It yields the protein CASSSRASQETQYF. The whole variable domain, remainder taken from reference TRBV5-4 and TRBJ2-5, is ETGVTQSPTHLIKTRGQQVTLRCSSQSGHNTVSWYQQALGQGPQFIFQYYREEENGRGNFPPRFSGLQFPNYSSELNVNALELDDSALYLCASSSRASQETQYFGPGTRLLVL.